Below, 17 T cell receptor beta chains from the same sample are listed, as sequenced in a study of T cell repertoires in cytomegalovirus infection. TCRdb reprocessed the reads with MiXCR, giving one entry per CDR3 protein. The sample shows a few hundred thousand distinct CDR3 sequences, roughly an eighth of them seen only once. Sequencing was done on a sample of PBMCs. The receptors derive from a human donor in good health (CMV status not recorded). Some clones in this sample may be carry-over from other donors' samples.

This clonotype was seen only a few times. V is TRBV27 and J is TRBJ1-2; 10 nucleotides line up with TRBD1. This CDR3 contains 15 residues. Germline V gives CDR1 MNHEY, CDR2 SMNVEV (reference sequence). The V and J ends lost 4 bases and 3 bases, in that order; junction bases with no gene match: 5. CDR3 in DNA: TGTGCCAGCAGTTCAAGGGACAGGGGTTACTATGGCTACACCTTC. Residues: CASSSRDRGYYGYTF.

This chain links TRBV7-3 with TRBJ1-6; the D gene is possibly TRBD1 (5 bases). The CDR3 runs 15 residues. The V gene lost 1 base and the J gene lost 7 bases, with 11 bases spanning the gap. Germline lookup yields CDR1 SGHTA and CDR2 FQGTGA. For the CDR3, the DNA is TGTGCCAGCAGCTTAAGCGGGACTTTGAATTCACCCCTCCACTTT. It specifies CASSLSGTLNSPLHF.

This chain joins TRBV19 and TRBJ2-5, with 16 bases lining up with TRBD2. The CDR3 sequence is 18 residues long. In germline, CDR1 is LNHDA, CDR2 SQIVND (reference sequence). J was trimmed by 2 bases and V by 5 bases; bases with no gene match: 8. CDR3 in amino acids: CASSSGLAGGPRQETQYF. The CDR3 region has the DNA TGTGCCAGTAGTTCGGGACTAGCGGGAGGGCCGAGACAAGAGACCCAGTACTTC.

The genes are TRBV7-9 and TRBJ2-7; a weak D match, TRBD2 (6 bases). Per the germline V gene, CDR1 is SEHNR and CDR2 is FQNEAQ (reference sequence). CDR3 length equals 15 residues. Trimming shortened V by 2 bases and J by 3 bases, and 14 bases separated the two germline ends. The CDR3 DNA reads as TGTGCCAGCAGCTTAATCCGGGACTCCCGCTACGAGCAGTACTTC. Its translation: CASSLIRDSRYEQYF.

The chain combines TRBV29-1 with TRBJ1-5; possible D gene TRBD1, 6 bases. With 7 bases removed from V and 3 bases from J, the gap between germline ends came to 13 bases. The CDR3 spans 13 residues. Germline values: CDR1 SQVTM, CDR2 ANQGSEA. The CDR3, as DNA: TGCAGCGCTACTACAGGGACCAATCAGCCCCAGCATTTT. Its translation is CSATTGTNQPQHF.

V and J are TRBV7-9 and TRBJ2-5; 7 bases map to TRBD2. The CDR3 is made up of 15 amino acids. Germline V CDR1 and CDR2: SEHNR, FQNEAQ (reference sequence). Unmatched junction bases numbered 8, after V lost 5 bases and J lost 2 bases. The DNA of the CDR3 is TGTGCCAGCAGCCGGGAGGCGGCAATACAAGAGACCCAGTACTTC. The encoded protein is CASSREAAIQETQYF.

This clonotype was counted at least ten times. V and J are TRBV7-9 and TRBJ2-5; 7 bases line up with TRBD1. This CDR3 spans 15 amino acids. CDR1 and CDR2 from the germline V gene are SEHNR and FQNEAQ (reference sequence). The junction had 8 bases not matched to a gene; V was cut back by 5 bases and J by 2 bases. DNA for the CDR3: TGTGCCAGCAGCGACCGGGACAGCGGACAAGAGACCCAGTACTTC. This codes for CASSDRDSGQETQYF.

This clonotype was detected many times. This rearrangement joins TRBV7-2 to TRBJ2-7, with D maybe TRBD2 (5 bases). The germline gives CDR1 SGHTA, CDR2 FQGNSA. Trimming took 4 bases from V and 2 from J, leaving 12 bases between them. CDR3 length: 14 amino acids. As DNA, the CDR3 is TGTGCCAGCAGCTCCCCTGGAGGAACCTACGAGCAGTACTTC. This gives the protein CASSSPGGTYEQYF.

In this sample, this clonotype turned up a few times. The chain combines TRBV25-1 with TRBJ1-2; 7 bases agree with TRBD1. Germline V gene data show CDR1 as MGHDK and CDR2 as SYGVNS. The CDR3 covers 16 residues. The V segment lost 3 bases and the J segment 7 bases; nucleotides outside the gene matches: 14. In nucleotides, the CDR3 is TGTGCCAGCAGTGAGGGGACAGCATCCAACCCCTCTGGCTACACCTTC. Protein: CASSEGTASNPSGYTF.

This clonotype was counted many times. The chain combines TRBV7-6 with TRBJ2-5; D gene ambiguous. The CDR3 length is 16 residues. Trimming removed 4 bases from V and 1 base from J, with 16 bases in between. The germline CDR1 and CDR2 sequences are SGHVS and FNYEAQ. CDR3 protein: CASSSAFSGLQETQYF. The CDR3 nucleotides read TGTGCCAGCAGCTCCGCTTTTTCGGGCCTCCAAGAGACCCAGTACTTC.

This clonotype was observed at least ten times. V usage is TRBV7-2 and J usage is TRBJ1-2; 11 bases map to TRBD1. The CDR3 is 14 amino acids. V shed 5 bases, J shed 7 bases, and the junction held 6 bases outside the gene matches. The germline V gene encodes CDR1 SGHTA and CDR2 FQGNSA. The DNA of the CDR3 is TGTGCCAGCAGCCTAGGACAGGGGGCGCGTGGCTACACCTTC. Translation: CASSLGQGARGYTF.

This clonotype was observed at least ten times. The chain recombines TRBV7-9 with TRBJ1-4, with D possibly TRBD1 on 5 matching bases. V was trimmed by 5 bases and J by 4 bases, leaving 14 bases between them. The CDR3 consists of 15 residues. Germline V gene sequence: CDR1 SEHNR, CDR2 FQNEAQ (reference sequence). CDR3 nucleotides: TGTGCCAGCAGCCCTCCGGGACGGAGTAATGAAAAACTGTTTTTT. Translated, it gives CASSPPGRSNEKLFF.

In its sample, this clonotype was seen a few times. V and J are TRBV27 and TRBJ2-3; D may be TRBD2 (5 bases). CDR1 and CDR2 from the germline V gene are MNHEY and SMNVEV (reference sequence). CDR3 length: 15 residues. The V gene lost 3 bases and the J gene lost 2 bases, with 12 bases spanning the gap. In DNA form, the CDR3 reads TGTGCCAGCAGTTTCTCTAGCAGACTCACAGATACGCAGTATTTT. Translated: CASSFSSRLTDTQYF.

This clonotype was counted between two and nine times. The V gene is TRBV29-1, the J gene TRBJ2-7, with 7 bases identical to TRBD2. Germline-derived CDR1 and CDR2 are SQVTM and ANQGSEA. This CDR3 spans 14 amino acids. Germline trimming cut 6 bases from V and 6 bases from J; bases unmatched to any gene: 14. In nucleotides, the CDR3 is TGCAGCGTAACGGAAGCGGGGTTGGCGAGCGAGCAGTACTTC. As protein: CSVTEAGLASEQYF.

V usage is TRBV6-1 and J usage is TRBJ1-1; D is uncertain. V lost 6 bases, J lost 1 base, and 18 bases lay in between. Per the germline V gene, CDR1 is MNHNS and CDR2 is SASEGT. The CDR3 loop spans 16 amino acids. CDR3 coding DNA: TGTGCCAGCAGAAAAGGTACGGGAGGTAGGAACACTGAAGCTTTCTTT. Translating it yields CASRKGTGGRNTEAFF.

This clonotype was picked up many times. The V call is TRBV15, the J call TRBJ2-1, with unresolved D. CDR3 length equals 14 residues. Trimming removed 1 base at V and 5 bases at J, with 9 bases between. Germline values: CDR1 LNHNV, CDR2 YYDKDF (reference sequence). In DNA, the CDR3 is TGTGCCACCAGCAGAGGCGGCGACCACAATGAGCAGTTCTTC. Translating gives CATSRGGDHNEQFF.

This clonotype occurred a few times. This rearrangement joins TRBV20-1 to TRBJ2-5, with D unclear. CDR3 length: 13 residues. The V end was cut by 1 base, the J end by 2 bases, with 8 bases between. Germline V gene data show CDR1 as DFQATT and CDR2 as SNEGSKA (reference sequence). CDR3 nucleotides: TGCAGTGCTAGAGTAGACCAGCAAGAGACCCAGTACTTC. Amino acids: CSARVDQQETQYF.